Listed here are 13 T cell receptor beta chains from one sample, sequenced in a study of T-cell memory formation after mild COVID-19. In TCRdb, the 5' RACE reads were re-called with MiXCR into one record per CDR3 protein. The table includes around 450,000 distinct CDR3 sequences, 20% to 25% detected once. The sample taken for sequencing was PBMCs or a T cell subset sorted from them (not recorded which). The source of these receptors is an adult woman who had mild COVID-19 (a few samples of this study predate the infection). Cell type and time point are not known.

The chain couples TRBV9 to TRBJ2-3; perhaps TRBD2 as D (6 bases). This CDR3 has 16 residues. The V gene's germline CDR1 is SGDLS and CDR2 YYNGEE. The germline V and J ends were trimmed by 3 bases and 0 bases, with 14 bases remaining between them. CDR3 sequence: CASSEESGLSTDTQYF. In DNA form, the CDR3 reads TGTGCCAGCAGCGAAGAGAGCGGGCTTAGCACAGATACGCAGTATTTT.

Many counts were recorded for this clonotype. The J gene is TRBJ2-1, the V gene TRBV11-1; D is uncertain. The CDR3 has 13 residues. The V gene's germline CDR1 is SGHAT and CDR2 FQDESV (reference sequence). V was cut by 0 bases and J by 8 bases, with 8 bases left in between. The CDR3 loop is CASSLALRDEQFF. The CDR3 DNA sequence: TGTGCCAGCAGCTTAGCGTTAAGAGATGAGCAGTTCTTC. Supplemented by reference TRBV11-1 and TRBJ2-1, the full variable domain reads EAEVAQSPRYKITEKSQAVAFWCDPISGHATLYWYRQILGQGPELLVQFQDESVVDDSQLPKDRFSAERLKGVDSTLKIQPAELGDSAMYLCASSLALRDEQFFGPGTRLTVL.

Only a few counts were recorded for this clonotype. J is TRBJ1-5 and V is TRBV18, with D unresolved. Per the germline V gene, CDR1 is KGHSH and CDR2 is LQKENI. Trimming took 6 bases from V and 4 from J, leaving 10 bases between them. This CDR3 contains 13 residues. The CDR3 DNA is TGTGCCAGCTCGTCTGACTTAAATCAGCCCCAGCATTTT. Protein product: CASSSDLNQPQHF.

The V and J genes are TRBV11-2 and TRBJ1-6; 9 bases map to TRBD1. V dropped 3 bases and J dropped 5; count of bases not matched to a gene: 8. The CDR3 has 17 amino acids. Per germline, CDR1 SGHAT and CDR2 FQNNGV. DNA of the CDR3: TGTGCCAGCAGCTTTGATCCGGGACAGGGTGATAATTCACCCCTCCACTTT. Protein sequence: CASSFDPGQGDNSPLHF.

V is TRBV7-9 and J is TRBJ2-2, with 8 bases lining up with TRBD2. J was trimmed by 6 bases and V by 5 bases; bases with no gene match: 5. The germline V gene encodes CDR1 SEHNR and CDR2 FQNEAQ (reference sequence). The CDR3 covers 14 residues. The CDR3 DNA is TGTGCCAGCAGCGCGGCCGGGGGGGCCGGGGAGCTGTTTTTT. This sequence encodes CASSAAGGAGELFF.

This clonotype was seen a few times. This chain links TRBV4-2 with TRBJ2-2; 8 bases line up with TRBD1. CDR1 is LGHNA, CDR2 YNFKEQ, per germline. The CDR3 runs to 18 residues. After removal of 0 bases from V and 3 bases from J, the junction contained 9 bases not matched to a gene. The chain's CDR3 is CASSQDGATGEDTGELFF. CDR3 in DNA: TGTGCCAGCAGCCAAGATGGGGCGACAGGGGAAGACACCGGGGAGCTGTTTTTT.

The rearrangement joins TRBV19 to TRBJ2-7; 9 bases map to TRBD1. The CDR3 loop spans 15 amino acids. Trimming removed 10 bases from V and 1 base from J; junction bases left unmatched: 11. Germline loops: CDR1 LNHDA, CDR2 SQIVND (reference sequence). The CDR3 region is CATSVETGGSYEQYF. CDR3 sequence (DNA): TGTGCCACCTCTGTAGAGACAGGGGGATCCTACGAGCAGTACTTC.

The chain is built from TRBV7-2 and TRBJ1-6; no reliable D call. CDR3 length equals 18 residues. V lost 1 base and J 0 bases, leaving 13 bases between the germline ends. The germline V gene has CDR1 SGHTA and CDR2 FQGNSA. The CDR3 region has the DNA TGTGCCAGCAGCTTAGTCCAAAGCCTAGCCTCCTATAATTCACCCCTCCACTTT. Protein sequence: CASSLVQSLASYNSPLHF.

The rearrangement joins TRBV14 to TRBJ2-1; tentative D call: TRBD1 (5 bases). V lost 4 bases to trimming and J lost 9 bases, with 16 bases between them. CDR1 is SGHDN, CDR2 FVKESK, per germline. The CDR3 covers 14 residues. The CDR3 protein is CASSPLGRSVEQFF. The CDR3 DNA reads as TGTGCCAGCAGCCCCCTGGGGCGGTCGGTTGAGCAGTTCTTC. Combining the CDR3 with reference TRBV14 and TRBJ2-1 gives the whole variable domain EAGVTQFPSHSVIEKGQTVTLRCDPISGHDNLYWYRRVMGKEIKFLLHFVKESKQDESGMPNNRFLAERTGGTYSTLKVQPAELEDSGVYFCASSPLGRSVEQFFGPGTRLTVL.

In this sample, this clonotype turned up a few times. V usage is TRBV19 and J usage is TRBJ2-5, with D possibly TRBD2 on 7 matching bases. The CDR3 sequence is 14 residues long. V lost 3 bases, J lost 5 bases, and 13 bases lay in between. Germline assignment: CDR1 LNHDA and CDR2 SQIVND (reference sequence). The CDR3 is CASSISRGGETQYF. As DNA, the CDR3 is TGTGCCAGTAGTATTTCGAGGGGGGGTGAGACCCAGTACTTC. Full variable domain (outside the CDR3, taken from reference TRBV19 and TRBJ2-5): DGGITQSPKYLFRKEGQNVTLSCEQNLNHDAMYWYRQDPGQGLRLIYYSQIVNDFQKGDIAEGYSVSREKKESFPLTVTSAQKNPTAFYLCASSISRGGETQYFGPGTRLLVL.

This clonotype was observed a single time. This sequence joins TRBV6-4 and TRBJ1-3, with D uncertain. The germline CDR1 and CDR2 sequences are MRHNA and SNTAGT. The V and J ends lost 3 bases and 4 bases respectively, with 10 bases between them. This CDR3 is built from 14 residues. CDR3 in DNA: TGTGCCAGCAGTGATACGGCGGGGGGAAACACCATATATTTT. Translated: CASSDTAGGNTIYF.

The J gene is TRBJ1-2, the V gene TRBV11-3; D perhaps matches TRBD1 (5 bases). V lost 3 bases to trimming and J lost 6 bases, with 14 bases between them. CDR1 is SGHNT, CDR2 YENEEA, per germline. There are 14 residues in the CDR3. The CDR3 region has the DNA TGTGCCAGCAGCTTGCCGGCAGGGAGAGATGGCTACACCTTC. It is translated as CASSLPAGRDGYTF.

The V gene is TRBV19, the J gene TRBJ1-1; D call uncertain. V lost 3 bases and J lost 1, with 9 bases in between. Germline V gives CDR1 LNHDA, CDR2 SQIVND (reference sequence). CDR3 size: 14 residues. The CDR3 DNA reads as TGTGCCAGTAGTATTGACGGGCCGAACACTGAAGCTTTCTTT. It codes for CASSIDGPNTEAFF.